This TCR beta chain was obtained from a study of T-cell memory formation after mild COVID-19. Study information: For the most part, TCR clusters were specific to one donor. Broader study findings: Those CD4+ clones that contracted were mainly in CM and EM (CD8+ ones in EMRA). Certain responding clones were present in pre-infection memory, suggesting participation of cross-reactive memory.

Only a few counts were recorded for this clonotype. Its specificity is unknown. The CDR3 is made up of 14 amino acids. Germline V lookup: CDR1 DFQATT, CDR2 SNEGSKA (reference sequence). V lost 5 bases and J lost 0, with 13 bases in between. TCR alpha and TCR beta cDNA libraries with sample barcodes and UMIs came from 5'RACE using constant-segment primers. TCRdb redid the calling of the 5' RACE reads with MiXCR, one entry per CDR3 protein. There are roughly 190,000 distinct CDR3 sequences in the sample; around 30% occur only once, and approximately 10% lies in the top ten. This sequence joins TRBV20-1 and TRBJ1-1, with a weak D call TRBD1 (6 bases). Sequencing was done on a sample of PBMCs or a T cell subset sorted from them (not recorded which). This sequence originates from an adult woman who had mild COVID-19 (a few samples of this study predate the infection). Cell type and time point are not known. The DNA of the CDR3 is TGCAGTGCTCCAAAGACAGGCATGAACACTGAAGCTTTCTTT. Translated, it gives CSAPKTGMNTEAFF.